This TCR beta chain was obtained from a study of human T cells and chemical hapten exposure. General observations from the study: DPC sensitization produced no change in TCRs with frequency above 1 in 1000.

Individual cDNA molecules had unique molecular identifiers attached to them by the library. In the authors' methods: Across samples, TCR counts had a median of about 100,000 and ranged from roughly 20,000 to 690,600. TCRdb re-analysed the 5' RACE reads in MiXCR, keeping a single row per CDR3 protein. These V and J calls rely on TCRdb rather than the paper's analysis. The sample records approximately 80,000 distinct CDR3 sequences, 15% to 20% being singletons. This clonotype has only a few counts. The antigen is unknown. The template was total RNA from unfractionated whole blood. Germline CDR1 and CDR2: LGHNA and YSLEER. Trimming left V 3 bases short and J 6 bases short, with 14 bases between. This CDR3 is built from 14 residues.

This receptor was obtained from a female donor in good health. The genes are TRBV4-3 and TRBJ1-1; D not certain. CDR3 sequence: CASSQNRELAEAFF. CDR3 nucleotide sequence: TGCGCCAGCAGCCAGAACCGGGAGTTGGCTGAAGCTTTCTTT.